Listed below are T cell receptor beta chains from one sample, sequenced in a study of post-analysis software for immune sequencing data. A single record per CDR3 protein comes from TCRdb applying MiXCR to the PCR reads. The sample holds about 560,000 distinct CDR3 sequences; roughly two fifths are singletons and the top ten take roughly 1.7%. The sequenced material came from blood. These receptor sequences come from a girl between 10 and 17 years old with multiple sclerosis. CDR3s include the opening cysteine and the closing phenylalanine or tryptophan. A D gene is named only where the DNA matches it firmly. Some rows mark clone size as missing; the rest say once, few, many or name a class of expanded clone.

D: TRBD1; J: TRBJ2-6; size: NA; V: TRBV6-6; CDR3: CASSQQGARFGANVLTF; DNA: TGTGCCAGCAGTCAACAGGGGGCGCGTTTTGGGGCCAACGTCCTGACTTTC
D: NA; J: TRBJ1-5; size: NA; V: TRBV12-3/TRBV12-4; CDR3: CASRTGVRPQHF; DNA: TGTGCCAGCCGCACGGGGGTTCGGCCCCAGCATTTT
D: NA; J: TRBJ2-7; size: many; V: TRBV5-6; CDR3: CASSWWKGALRTYEQYF; DNA: TGTGCCAGCAGCTGGTGGAAAGGGGCCCTCAGGACCTACGAGCAGTACTTC
D: TRBD1; J: TRBJ1-1; size: NA; V: TRBV14; CDR3: CASSPWTGLGDTEAFF; DNA: TGTGCCAGCAGCCCCTGGACAGGGCTGGGGGACACTGAAGCTTTCTTT
D: TRBD1; J: TRBJ2-5; size: NA; V: TRBV12-3/TRBV12-4; CDR3: CASSLAGGIETQYF; DNA: TGTGCCAGCAGTTTGGCAGGGGGCATAGAGACCCAGTACTTC
D: NA; J: TRBJ2-1; size: few; V: TRBV12-3/TRBV12-4; CDR3: CASTLDGRGYNEQFF; DNA: TGTGCCAGCACCCTAGACGGCAGGGGCTACAATGAGCAGTTCTTC
D: TRBD2; J: TRBJ2-5; size: NA; V: TRBV7-8; CDR3: CASSHSGLVEETQYF; DNA: TGTGCCAGCAGCCATTCGGGACTAGTTGAAGAGACCCAGTACTTC
D: NA; J: TRBJ1-5; size: NA; V: TRBV12-3/TRBV12-4; CDR3: CASSFSLNSNQPQHF; DNA: TGTGCCAGCAGTTTTTCTTTGAATAGCAATCAGCCCCAGCATTTT
D: NA; J: TRBJ1-4; size: few; V: TRBV20-1; CDR3: CSASSPGEKLFF; DNA: TGCAGTGCTAGTAGTCCAGGGGAAAAACTGTTTTTT
D: TRBD2; J: TRBJ2-3; size: NA; V: TRBV28; CDR3: CASSLRGLAVRDTQYF; DNA: TGTGCCAGCAGTCTGAGGGGACTAGCGGTACGGGATACGCAGTATTTT
D: TRBD2; J: TRBJ2-3; size: NA; V: TRBV12-3/TRBV12-4; CDR3: CASSFGGRAVDTQYF; DNA: TGTGCCAGCAGTTTCGGAGGGAGGGCCGTAGATACGCAGTATTTT
D: TRBD1; J: TRBJ2-5; size: NA; V: TRBV6-1; CDR3: CASSDPGQGVTETQYF; DNA: TGTGCCAGCAGTGACCCGGGACAGGGGGTTACGGAGACCCAGTACTTC
D: TRBD1; J: TRBJ2-1; size: NA; V: TRBV2; CDR3: CAWRQGNEQFF; DNA: TGTGCCTGGAGACAGGGCAATGAGCAGTTCTTC
D: NA; J: TRBJ1-1; size: NA; V: TRBV29-1; CDR3: CSASAEAFF; DNA: TGCAGCGCCTCGGCTGAAGCTTTCTTT
D: NA; J: TRBJ2-7; size: once; V: TRBV7-7; CDR3: CASSLDSHAEQYF; DNA: TGTGCTAGCAGCTTAGACAGCCACGCCGAGCAGTACTTC
D: NA; J: TRBJ1-2; size: NA; V: TRBV20-1; CDR3: CSARKTGYGYTF; DNA: TGCAGTGCTAGAAAGACAGGCTATGGCTACACCTTC